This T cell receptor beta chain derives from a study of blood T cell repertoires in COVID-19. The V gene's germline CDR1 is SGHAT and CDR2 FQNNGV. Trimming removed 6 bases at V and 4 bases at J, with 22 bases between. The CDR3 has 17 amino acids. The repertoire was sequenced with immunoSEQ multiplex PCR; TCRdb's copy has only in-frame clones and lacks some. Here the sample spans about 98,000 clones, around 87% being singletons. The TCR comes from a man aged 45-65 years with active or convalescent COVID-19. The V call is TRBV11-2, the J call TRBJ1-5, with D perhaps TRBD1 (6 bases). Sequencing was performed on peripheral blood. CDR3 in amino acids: CASSQTAGAGRNQPQHF. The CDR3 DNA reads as TGTGCCAGCAGTCAAACCGCAGGGGCCGGACGGAATCAGCCCCAGCATTTT. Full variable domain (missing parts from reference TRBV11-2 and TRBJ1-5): EAGVAQSPRYKIIEKRQSVAFWCNPISGHATLYWYQQILGQGPKLLIQFQNNGVVDDSQLPKDRFSAERLKGVDSTLKIQPAKLEDSAVYLCASSQTAGAGRNQPQHFGDGTRLSIL.